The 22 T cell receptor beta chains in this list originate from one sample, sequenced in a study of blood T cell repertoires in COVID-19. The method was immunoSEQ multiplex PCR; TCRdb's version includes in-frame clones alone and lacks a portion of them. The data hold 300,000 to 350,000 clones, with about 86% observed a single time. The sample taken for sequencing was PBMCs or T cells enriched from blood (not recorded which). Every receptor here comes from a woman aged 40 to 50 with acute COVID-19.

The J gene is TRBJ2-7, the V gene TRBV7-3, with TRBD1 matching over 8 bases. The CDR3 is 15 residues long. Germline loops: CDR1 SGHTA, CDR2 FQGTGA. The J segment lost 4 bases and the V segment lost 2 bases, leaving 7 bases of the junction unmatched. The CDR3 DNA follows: TGTGCCAGCAGCTTATGGTCCAGGGGGCCGTACGAGCAGTACTTC. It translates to CASSLWSRGPYEQYF.

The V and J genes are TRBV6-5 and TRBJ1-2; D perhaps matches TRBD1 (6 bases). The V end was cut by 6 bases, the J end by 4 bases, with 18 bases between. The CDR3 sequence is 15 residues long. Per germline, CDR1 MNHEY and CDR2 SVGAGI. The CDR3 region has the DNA TGTGCCAGCAGGACCCCCGGCAGGGGCGGCTATGGCTACACCTTC. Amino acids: CASRTPGRGGYGYTF.

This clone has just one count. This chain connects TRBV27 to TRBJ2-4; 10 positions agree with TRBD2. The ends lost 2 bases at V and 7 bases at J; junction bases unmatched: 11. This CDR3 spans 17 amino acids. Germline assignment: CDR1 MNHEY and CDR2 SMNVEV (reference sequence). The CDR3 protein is CASSLGLAGAQINIQYF. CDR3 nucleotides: TGTGCCAGCAGTTTAGGGCTAGCGGGAGCCCAAATTAACATTCAGTACTTC.

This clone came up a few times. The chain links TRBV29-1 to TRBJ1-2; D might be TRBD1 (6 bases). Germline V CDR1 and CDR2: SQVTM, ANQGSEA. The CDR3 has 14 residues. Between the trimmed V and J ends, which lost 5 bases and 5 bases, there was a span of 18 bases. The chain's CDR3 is CSVKPDSLFYGYTF. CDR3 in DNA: TGCAGCGTTAAGCCGGACAGCCTATTTTATGGCTACACCTTC.

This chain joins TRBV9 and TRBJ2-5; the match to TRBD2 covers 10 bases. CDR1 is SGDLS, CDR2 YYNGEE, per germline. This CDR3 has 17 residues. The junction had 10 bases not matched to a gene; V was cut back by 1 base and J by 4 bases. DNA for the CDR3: TGTGCCAGCAGCGTATCTAGCGGGAGCTTAAATGGAGAGACCCAGTACTTC. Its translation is CASSVSSGSLNGETQYF.

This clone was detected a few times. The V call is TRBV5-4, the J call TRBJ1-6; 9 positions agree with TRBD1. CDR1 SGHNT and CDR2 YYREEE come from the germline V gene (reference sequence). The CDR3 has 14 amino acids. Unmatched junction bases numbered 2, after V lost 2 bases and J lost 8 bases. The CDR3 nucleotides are TGTGCCAGCAGCTTCACAGGGGGCCATTCACCCCTCCACTTT. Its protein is CASSFTGGHSPLHF. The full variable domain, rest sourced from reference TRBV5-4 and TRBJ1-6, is ETGVTQSPTHLIKTRGQQVTLRCSSQSGHNTVSWYQQALGQGPQFIFQYYREEENGRGNFPPRFSGLQFPNYSSELNVNALELDDSALYLCASSFTGGHSPLHFGNGTRLTVT.

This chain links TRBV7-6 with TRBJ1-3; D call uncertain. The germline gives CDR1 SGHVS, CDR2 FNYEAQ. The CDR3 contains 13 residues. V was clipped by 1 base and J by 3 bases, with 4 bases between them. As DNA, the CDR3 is TGTGCCAGCAGCTTAGACAGTGGAAACACCATATATTTT. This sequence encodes CASSLDSGNTIYF.

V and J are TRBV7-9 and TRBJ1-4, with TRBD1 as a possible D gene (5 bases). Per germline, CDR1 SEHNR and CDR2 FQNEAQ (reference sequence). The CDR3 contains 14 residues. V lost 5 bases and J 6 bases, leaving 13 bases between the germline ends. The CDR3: CASSTRTTDEKLFF. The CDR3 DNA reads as TGTGCCAGCAGCACGAGGACAACAGATGAAAAACTGTTTTTT.

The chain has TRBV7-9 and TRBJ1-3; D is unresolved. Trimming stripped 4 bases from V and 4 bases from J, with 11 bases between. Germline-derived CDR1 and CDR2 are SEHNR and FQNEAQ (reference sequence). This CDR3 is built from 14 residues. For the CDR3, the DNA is TGTGCCAGCAGCTACCGGACTGTGGGAAACACCATATATTTT. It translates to CASSYRTVGNTIYF.

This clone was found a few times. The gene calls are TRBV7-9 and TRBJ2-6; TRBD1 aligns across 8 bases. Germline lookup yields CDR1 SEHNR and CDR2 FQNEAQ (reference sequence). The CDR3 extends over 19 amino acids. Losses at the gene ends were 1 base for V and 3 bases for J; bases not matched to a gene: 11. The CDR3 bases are TGTGCCAGCAGCTTAGGCCGCGTTGACAGGGGCTATGGGGCCAACGTCCTGACTTTC. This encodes CASSLGRVDRGYGANVLTF.

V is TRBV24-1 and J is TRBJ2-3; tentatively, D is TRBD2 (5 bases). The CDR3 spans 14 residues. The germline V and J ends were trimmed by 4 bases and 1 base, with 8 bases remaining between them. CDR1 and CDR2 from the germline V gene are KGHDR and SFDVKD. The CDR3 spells CATSDPGGTDTQYF. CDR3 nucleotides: TGTGCCACCAGTGACCCCGGGGGCACAGATACGCAGTATTTT.

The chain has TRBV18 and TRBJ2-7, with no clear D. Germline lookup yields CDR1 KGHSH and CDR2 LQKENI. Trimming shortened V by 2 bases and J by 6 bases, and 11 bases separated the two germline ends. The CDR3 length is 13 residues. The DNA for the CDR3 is TGTGCCAGCTCACCAAACGGTGAGTCCGAGCAGTACTTC. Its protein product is CASSPNGESEQYF.

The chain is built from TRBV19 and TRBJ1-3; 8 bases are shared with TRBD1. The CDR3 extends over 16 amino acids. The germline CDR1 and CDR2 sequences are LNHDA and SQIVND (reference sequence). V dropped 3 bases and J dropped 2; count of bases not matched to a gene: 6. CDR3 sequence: CASSIIAGGTGNTIYF. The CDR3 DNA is TGTGCCAGTAGTATTATTGCAGGGGGCACTGGAAACACCATATATTTT. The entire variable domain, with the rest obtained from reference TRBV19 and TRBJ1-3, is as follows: DGGITQSPKYLFRKEGQNVTLSCEQNLNHDAMYWYRQDPGQGLRLIYYSQIVNDFQKGDIAEGYSVSREKKESFPLTVTSAQKNPTAFYLCASSIIAGGTGNTIYFGEGSWLTVV.

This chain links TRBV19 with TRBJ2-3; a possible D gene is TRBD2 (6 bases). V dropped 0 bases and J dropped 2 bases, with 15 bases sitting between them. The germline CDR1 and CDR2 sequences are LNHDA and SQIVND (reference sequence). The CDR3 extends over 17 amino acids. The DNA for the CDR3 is TGTGCCAGTAGTATAGAAAGTAGCGGAGGGCCCACAGATACGCAGTATTTT. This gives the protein CASSIESSGGPTDTQYF.

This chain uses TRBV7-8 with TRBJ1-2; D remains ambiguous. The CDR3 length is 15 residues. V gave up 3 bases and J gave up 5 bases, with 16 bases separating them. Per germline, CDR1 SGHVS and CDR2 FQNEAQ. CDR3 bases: TGTGCCAGCAGCTTGCAAATGGGAGTGAGATATGGCTACACCTTC. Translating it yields CASSLQMGVRYGYTF.

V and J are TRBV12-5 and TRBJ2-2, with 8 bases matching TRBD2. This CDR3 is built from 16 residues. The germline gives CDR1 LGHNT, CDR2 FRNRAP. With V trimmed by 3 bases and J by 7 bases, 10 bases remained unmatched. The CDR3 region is CASGLPAGGYDGELFF. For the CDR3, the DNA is TGTGCTAGTGGTTTACCCGCGGGGGGTTATGACGGGGAGCTGTTTTTT.

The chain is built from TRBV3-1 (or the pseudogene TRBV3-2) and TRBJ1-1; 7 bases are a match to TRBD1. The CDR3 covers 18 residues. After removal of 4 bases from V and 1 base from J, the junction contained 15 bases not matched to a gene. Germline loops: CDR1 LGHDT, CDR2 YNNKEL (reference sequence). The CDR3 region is CASSPPGVRGIRNTEAFF. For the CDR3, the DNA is TGTGCCAGCAGCCCCCCCGGTGTCAGGGGGATACGGAACACTGAAGCTTTCTTT.

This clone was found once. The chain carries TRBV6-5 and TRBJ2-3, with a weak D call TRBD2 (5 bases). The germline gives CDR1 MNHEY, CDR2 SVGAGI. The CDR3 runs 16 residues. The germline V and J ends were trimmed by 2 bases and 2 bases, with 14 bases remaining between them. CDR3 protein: CASSYGLRALTDTQYF. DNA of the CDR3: TGTGCCAGCAGTTACGGGTTGAGGGCCCTCACAGATACGCAGTATTTT.

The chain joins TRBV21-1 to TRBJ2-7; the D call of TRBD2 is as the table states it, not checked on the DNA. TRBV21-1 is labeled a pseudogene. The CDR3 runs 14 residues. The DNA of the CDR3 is TGTGCCAGCAGCAAAGTGTCGGGGGGCTACGAGCAGTACTTC. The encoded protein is CASSKVSGGYEQYF.

The CDR3, as DNA: TGCAGCGTTGTGAGACAGGGGGAGCAGTTCTTC. Translating it yields CSVVRQGEQFF. The chain employs TRBV29-1 and TRBJ2-1, with TRBD1 matching over 8 bases. The CDR3 covers 11 residues. V shed 4 bases and J 10 bases; nucleotides not matched to a gene: 3. The germline V gene has CDR1 SQVTM and CDR2 ANQGSEA.

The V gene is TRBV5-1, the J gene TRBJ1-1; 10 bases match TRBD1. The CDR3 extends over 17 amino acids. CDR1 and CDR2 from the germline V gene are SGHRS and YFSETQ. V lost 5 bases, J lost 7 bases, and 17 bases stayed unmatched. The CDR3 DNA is TGCGCCAGCAGACGTAGACAGACAGGGGGCCAAGGGGATGAAGCTTTCTTT. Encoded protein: CASRRRQTGGQGDEAFF.

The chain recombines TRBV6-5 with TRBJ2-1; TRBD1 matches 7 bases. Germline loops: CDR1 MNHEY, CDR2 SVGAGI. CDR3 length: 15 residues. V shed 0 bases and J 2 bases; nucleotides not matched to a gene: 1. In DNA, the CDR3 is TGTGCCAGCAGTTACTCTAGGGGGCCCTACAATGAGCAGTTCTTC. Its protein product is CASSYSRGPYNEQFF.